Shown below are 14 T cell receptor beta chains from a single sample sequenced in a study of blood T cell repertoires in COVID-19. The table came from immunoSEQ multiplex PCR; TCRdb's copy has only in-frame clones and leaves some out. This table has about 130,000 clones, roughly 83% appearing once. Sequenced: peripheral blood. Receptors originate from a woman in her 70s with COVID-19, enrolled during active disease.

This rearrangement joins TRBV29-1 to TRBJ2-1; perhaps TRBD1 as D (5 bases). V was clipped by 5 bases and J by 5 bases, with 10 bases between them. This CDR3 region has 12 residues. Germline CDR1 is SQVTM and CDR2 is ANQGSEA. The CDR3 DNA follows: TGCAGCGTTAGACAGAGCCACAATGAGCAGTTCTTC. The encoded protein is CSVRQSHNEQFF.

This chain links TRBV2 with TRBJ2-3; 9 nucleotides agree with TRBD2. The CDR3 extends over 14 amino acids. Trimming cost V 8 bases and J 4 bases; bases outside gene matches: 7. Germline values: CDR1 SNHLY, CDR2 FYNNEI. CDR3 bases: TGTGCCAGCGGGCGGGAGGGGGCCGCAGATACGCAGTATTTT. It translates to CASGREGAADTQYF.

In DNA form, the CDR3 reads TGTGCCAGCAGCCCAAGCCAAGTCTCGGGGGAGCAGTACTTC. Its translation is CASSPSQVSGEQYF. This rearrangement joins TRBV9 to TRBJ2-7; D may be TRBD2 (5 bases). The CDR3 sequence is 14 residues long. Per germline, CDR1 SGDLS and CDR2 YYNGEE. V was shortened by 4 bases and J by 7 bases, with 18 bases between the two germline ends.

This clone was recorded once. The V gene is TRBV5-4, the J gene TRBJ1-4; D gene unclear. Germline loops: CDR1 SGHNT, CDR2 YYREEE (reference sequence). V lost 4 bases and J lost 8, with 15 bases in between. The CDR3 spans 14 residues. CDR3 sequence (DNA): TGTGCCAGCAGCATCGGGCCTGGGAGGGAAAAACTGTTTTTT. It specifies CASSIGPGREKLFF.

The V and J genes are TRBV24-1 and TRBJ2-5; TRBD1 might be the D (6 bases). V was cut by 3 bases and J by 5 bases, with 15 bases left in between. The CDR3 has 15 amino acids. CDR1 and CDR2 (germline): KGHDR, SFDVKD. This CDR3 reads CATSDVQGVVETQYF. In DNA, the CDR3 is TGTGCCACCAGTGATGTACAGGGAGTTGTCGAGACCCAGTACTTC.

The V gene is TRBV6-5, the J gene TRBJ2-3, with TRBD2 matching 15 bases. The trim removed 6 bases at V and 5 bases at J, leaving 3 bases unmatched. Germline V gene sequence: CDR1 MNHEY, CDR2 SVGAGI. This CDR3 has 15 amino acids. CDR3 sequence: CASRGLAGGGDTQYF. CDR3 bases: TGTGCCAGCAGAGGACTAGCGGGGGGGGGAGATACGCAGTATTTT.

The chain has TRBV5-6 and TRBJ1-5; D unclear. The CDR3 totals 15 residues. Germline V gene lookup returns CDR1 SGHDT and CDR2 YYEEEE. Trimming removed 0 bases at V and 1 base at J, with 8 bases between. The CDR3 nucleotides are TGTGCCAGCAGCTTGGCACAGAGAAGCAATCAGCCCCAGCATTTT. Its protein product is CASSLAQRSNQPQHF.

This clone showed up just once. This CDR3 reads CASSQEGGWSSPLHF. As DNA, the CDR3 is TGTGCCAGCAGCCAAGAGGGGGGTTGGAGCTCACCCCTCCACTTT. This sequence joins TRBV4-2 and TRBJ1-6, with D possibly matching TRBD1 (5 bases). The CDR3 consists of 15 residues. Between the trimmed V and J ends, which lost 0 bases and 10 bases, there was a span of 13 bases. CDR1 and CDR2 from the germline V gene are LGHNA and YNFKEQ.

The chain links TRBV18 to TRBJ1-1, with 10 positions matching TRBD1. Germline V CDR1 and CDR2: KGHSH, LQKENI. CDR3 length: 16 amino acids. V lost 0 bases and J lost 2; bases outside the gene matches: 3. CDR3 amino acids: CASSPPMTGGNTEAFF. Here the CDR3 DNA reads TGTGCCAGCTCACCACCTATGACAGGGGGCAACACTGAAGCTTTCTTT.

V is TRBV3-1 (or the pseudogene TRBV3-2) and J is TRBJ1-3, with TRBD1 as a possible D gene (5 bases). Germline assignment: CDR1 LGHDT and CDR2 YNNKEL (reference sequence). This CDR3 contains 16 residues. V shed 2 bases and J shed 4 bases, with 15 bases lying between them. CDR3: CASSQRIATEGNTIYF. In nucleotides, the CDR3 is TGTGCCAGCAGCCAACGAATCGCGACAGAAGGAAACACCATATATTTT.

This clone has a single count. The chain couples TRBV30 to TRBJ1-2; D perhaps matches TRBD1 (6 bases). Germline-derived CDR1 and CDR2 are GTSNPN and SVGIG (reference sequence). V dropped 2 bases and J dropped 4 bases, with 11 bases sitting between them. The CDR3 has 13 amino acids. The CDR3 loop reads CAWSTGQSYGYTF. The CDR3 DNA reads as TGTGCCTGGAGTACAGGACAGAGCTATGGCTACACCTTC. The full variable domain, rest sourced from reference TRBV30 and TRBJ1-2, is SQTIHQWPATLVQPVGSPLSLECTVEGTSNPNLYWYRQAAGRGLQLLFYSVGIGQISSEVPQNLSASRPQDRQFILSSKKLLLSDSGFYLCAWSTGQSYGYTFGSGTRLTVV.

On this clone: Germline is not matched at one junction end, which may reflect a read error. The CDR3, as DNA: TGTGCCAGCAGTATCGGGACAGGGGGCACAAATACGCAGTATTTT. Translated, it gives CASSIGTGGTNTQYF. V and J are TRBV27 and TRBJ2-3, with 12 bases fitting TRBD1. The CDR3 contains 15 residues. Germline CDR1 reads MNHEY; CDR2 reads SMNVEV (reference sequence).

For the CDR3, the DNA is TGTGCCAGCAGCCCTCCCGACAGTCCGAGCTCCTATAATTCACCCCTCCACTTT. Amino acids: CASSPPDSPSSYNSPLHF. The chain employs TRBV3-1 (or the pseudogene TRBV3-2) and TRBJ1-6; a weak D match, TRBD1 (5 bases). V dropped 4 bases and J dropped 0 bases, with 16 bases sitting between them. The CDR3 length is 18 residues. CDR1 LGHDT and CDR2 YNNKEL come from the germline V gene (reference sequence).

The genes are TRBV5-5 and TRBJ2-7; 9 bases match TRBD1. V lost 4 bases to trimming and J lost 2 bases; unmatched junction nucleotides: 7. The CDR3 sequence is 15 residues long. The V gene's germline CDR1 is SGHKS and CDR2 YYEKEE (reference sequence). This CDR3 reads CASSLLDRGTYEQYF. CDR3 nucleotides: TGTGCCAGCAGCCTACTGGACAGGGGAACCTACGAGCAGTACTTC.